This T cell receptor (beta chain) was documented in a study of blood T cell repertoires in COVID-19 (dated by TCRdb to 2020 to 2022). For the study in its entirety: The collaborator samples originated in the United States, Italy and Spain and spanned the acute and convalescent phases of COVID-19. The samples were drawn from the first 160 participants of the ongoing ImmuneRACE study and from roughly 1,300 subjects provided by 6 global collaborators. Deeply sampled blood TCRbeta repertoires from subjects exposed to, actively infected with, or recovered from COVID-19 were included in the dataset. The repertoires were released in a freely available public database meant as a resource for research on the immune response to SARS-CoV-2. Nearly every sample came with metadata listing a de-identified subject ID, COVID-19 status, age in years and sex. HLA class I and class II types, where available, came from metadata supplied by the sample provider rather than from assay-based typing. The material from the prospective study consisted of cDNA or gDNA derived from T cells, B-cell-depleted T cells, or PBMCs.

The collaborating institutions used their own protocols to collect whole blood in K2EDTA tubes. For TCRbeta analysis, collaborators shipped samples in one of three forms: frozen whole blood, isolated PBMCs, or DNA extracted from either of those sample types. V loses 3 bases at its end and J loses 4 bases; junction bases beyond the gene matches: 8. The germline V gene yields SGHRS for CDR1 and YFSETQ for CDR2. There are 16 amino acids in the CDR3, from cysteine to phenylalanine inclusive. Kept here is only the CDR3 DNA, which spans 48 bases and is read in frame from base 1. The immunoSEQ Assay, a bias-controlled multiplex PCR, was used to amplify TCRbeta CDR3 regions from genomic DNA. Per the authors' processing: The number of nucleated cells in each sample was estimated from the amplification of reference gene primers within the assay. To quantify the absolute abundance of each unique TCRbeta CDR3 rearrangement, sequence reads were collapsed and filtered. For each sample, productive Simpson clonality was calculated as the square root of Simpson's diversity index across productive rearrangements. TCRdb re-hosts the immuneACCESS table, in-frame sequences only. Its copies lack some clones; in the studies checked, an unresolved V gene accounts for under half of them, and the cause for the rest is not known. The V and J calls and clone size are taken from that table; D and trimming were inferred from the DNA. For this sample there are about 260,000 clones; nearly 90% appear just once. The ten largest clones represent around 0.67% of the sample.

What the study reported, not specific to this receptor: The quantity of clinical and demographic metadata differed by source and by participant and was supplied without curation.

This clone was counted once. Its target antigen remains unknown. No much larger clonotype is one base removed from it; base qualities were not supplied. This sequence was found in a human donor in a cohort sampled during active COVID-19. The rearrangement combines TRBV5-1 with TRBJ1-1; TRBD1 matches 11 bases in the middle. The sequencing input was peripheral blood. For the CDR3, the sequence is CASSSSGQGVGTEAFF. In nucleotides, the sequence is TGCGCCAGCAGCTCCTCGGGACAGGGGGTGGGCACTGAAGCTTTCTTT.